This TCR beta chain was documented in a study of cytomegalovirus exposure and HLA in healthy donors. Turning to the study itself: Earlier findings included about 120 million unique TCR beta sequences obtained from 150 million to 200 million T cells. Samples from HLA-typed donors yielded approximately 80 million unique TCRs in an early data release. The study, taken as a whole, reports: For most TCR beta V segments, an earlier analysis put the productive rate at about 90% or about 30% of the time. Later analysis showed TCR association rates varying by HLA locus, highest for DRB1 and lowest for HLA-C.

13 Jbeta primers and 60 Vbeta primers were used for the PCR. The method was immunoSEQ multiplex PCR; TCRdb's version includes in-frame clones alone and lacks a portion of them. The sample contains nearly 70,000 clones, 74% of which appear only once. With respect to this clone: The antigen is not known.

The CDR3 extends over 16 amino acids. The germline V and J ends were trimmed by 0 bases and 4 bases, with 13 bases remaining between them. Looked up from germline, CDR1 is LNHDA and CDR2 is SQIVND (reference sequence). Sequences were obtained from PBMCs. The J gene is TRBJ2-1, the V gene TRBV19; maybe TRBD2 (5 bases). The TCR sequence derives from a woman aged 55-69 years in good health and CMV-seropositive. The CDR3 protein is CASSIDGGGGYNEQFF. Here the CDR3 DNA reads TGTGCCAGTAGTATAGACGGCGGAGGCGGATACAATGAGCAGTTCTTC.